A selection of T cell receptor beta chains follows, all from one sample in a study of CD8 T cells in ankylosing spondylitis. TCRdb re-analysed the 5' RACE reads in MiXCR, keeping a single row per CDR3 protein. The sample holds almost 400,000 distinct CDR3 sequences, around 24% seen once. Sequencing was carried out using blood, either unsorted or a sorted T cell fraction (not recorded which). The receptors come from a male donor with ankylosing spondylitis. The CDR3 runs from the conserved cysteine through the conserved F or W. A D gene is named only where the DNA matches it firmly. Clone size is not always given. Where it is, it says once, few, many or a class for expanded clones.

j_call d_call clone_size v_call cdr3_nt cdr3_aa
TRBJ2-7 NA many TRBV7-2 TGTGCCAGCAGCTTAGGAGCCAGCACGCCCCAGTACTTC CASSLGASTPQYF
TRBJ2-2 NA NA TRBV25-1 TGTGCCAGCACCCCCCTGGGAACCGGGGAGCTGTTTTTT CASTPLGTGELFF
TRBJ2-7 NA NA TRBV11-1 TGTTCCAGGGATGAGGGGCCGAATGAGGACAGCCTCGCCTACGAGCAGTACTTC CSRDEGPNEDSLAYEQYF
TRBJ2-3 TRBD2 many TRBV2 TGTGCCAGCAGCCGACTAGCGGGAGGAACAGATACGCAGTATTTT CASSRLAGGTDTQYF
TRBJ2-7 NA NA TRBV4-3 TGCGCCAGCAGCCAGACTCGCGACGGCGAGCAGTACTTC CASSQTRDGEQYF
TRBJ2-3 NA NA TRBV28 TGTGCCAGCAGTAAGGACAGTAGAACGCAGTATTTT CASSKDSRTQYF
TRBJ2-7 TRBD1 NA TRBV7-2 TGTGCCAGGCCAGGACAGGGTAAGGGATACGAGCAGTACTTC CARPGQGKGYEQYF
TRBJ2-1 NA NA TRBV18 TGTGCCAGCTCACCATGGACAGCGCATCGGACTTTGGGGGAGCAGTTCTTC CASSPWTAHRTLGEQFF
TRBJ2-7 TRBD1 few TRBV5-1 TGCGCCAGCAGCTTTGGGGACAGGGTCGTCTACGAGCAGTACTTC CASSFGDRVVYEQYF
TRBJ2-2 NA NA TRBV9 TGTGCCAGCAGCGTCGTCAGCTCCGGGGAGCTGTTTTTT CASSVVSSGELFF
TRBJ1-1 NA few TRBV6-4 TGTGCCAGCAGGAAAGAGGACCGGAACACTGAAGCTTTCTTT CASRKEDRNTEAFF
TRBJ2-7 NA few TRBV11-2 TGTGCCAGCAGCCAACTTGTTAGCTCCTACGAGCAGTACTTC CASSQLVSSYEQYF
TRBJ1-1 NA NA TRBV5-1 TGCGCCAGCAGCTTGGTCACGACCGGAGTTGAAGCTTTCTTT CASSLVTTGVEAFF
TRBJ2-1 TRBD2 NA TRBV19 TGTGCCAGTACTACCCTGGTGTCTAGCGGGAGTCCAGAGCAGTTCTTC CASTTLVSSGSPEQFF
TRBJ2-1 TRBD1 NA TRBV7-9 TGTGCCAGCAGACGAAGTGGGACAGGGTACAATGAGCAGTTCTTC CASRRSGTGYNEQFF
TRBJ2-1 NA few TRBV12-3/TRBV12-4 TGTGCCAGCAGTTTGAATCGGAGAGACGAGCAGTTCTTC CASSLNRRDEQFF
TRBJ2-3 NA NA TRBV7-3 TGTGCCAGCAGCTTAAGACCCGGGGTCCTTACAGATACGCAGTATTTT CASSLRPGVLTDTQYF
TRBJ1-4 NA few TRBV5-1 TGCGCCAGCAGCAAAGACGCAGGGGTAGGGAGTGAAAAACTGTTTTTT CASSKDAGVGSEKLFF
TRBJ1-1 NA many TRBV28 TGTGCCAGCAGGGATCGGAGGCGACGGGCGGCTGAAGCTTTCTTT CASRDRRRRAAEAFF
TRBJ2-1 NA many TRBV12-5 TGTGCTAGTGGTCCCCGGACCGAAACGGGGGTCTATGAGCAGTTCTTC CASGPRTETGVYEQFF
TRBJ2-3 NA NA TRBV18 TGTGCCAGCTCAGCCGGGACCGGGATGCCAGATACGCAGTATTTT CASSAGTGMPDTQYF
TRBJ2-5 TRBD1 few TRBV18 TGTGCCAGCTCACCACTGACAGGGGACCAAGAGACCCAGTACTTC CASSPLTGDQETQYF
TRBJ1-1 NA few TRBV5-1 TGCGCCAGCAGCCGGGAGCGGGGGGCGGCAGCTTTCTTT CASSRERGAAAFF
TRBJ1-2 NA NA TRBV29-1 TGCAGCGTTCTCCAGGGAGGCGGCTACACCTTC CSVLQGGGYTF
TRBJ2-7 TRBD2 few TRBV5-1 TGCGCCAGCCGGACTAGCGGGAATTACGAGCAGTACTTC CASRTSGNYEQYF
TRBJ1-4 NA many TRBV11-3 TGTGCCAGCAGCTTCGGCCGGGATAATGAAAAACTGTTTTTT CASSFGRDNEKLFF
TRBJ2-7 NA few TRBV20-1 TGCAGTGCTAGCCCAGTAACATCGATTTCGTCCGAGCAGTACTTC CSASPVTSISSEQYF
TRBJ2-1 TRBD2 few TRBV4-2 TGTGCCAGCAGCCAAGTGTCTAGCGGGACCTACAATGAGCAGTTCTTC CASSQVSSGTYNEQFF
TRBJ1-1 NA NA TRBV20-1 TGCAGTGCCAGCAACATCATTGGCGGCACTGAAGCTTTCTTT CSASNIIGGTEAFF
TRBJ2-1 NA few TRBV29-1 TGCAGCGTTGAAGATCGGAAACAGGATTATAACAATGAGCAGTTCTTC CSVEDRKQDYNNEQFF